Following are 23 T cell receptor beta chains from one sample sequenced in a study of blood T cell repertoires in COVID-19. The protocol was immunoSEQ multiplex PCR, while the TCRdb copy is restricted to in-frame clones and leaves out a portion. The table shows over 150,000 clones, with roughly 88% occurring only once. Specimen: peripheral blood. The source of these receptors is a man in his late teens or twenties with COVID-19, enrolled during active disease.

The rearrangement links TRBV2 to TRBJ1-3; the D gene is possibly TRBD1 (5 bases). The length of the CDR3 is 17 residues. Trimming removed 5 bases from V and 0 bases from J, with 17 bases in between. The V gene's germline CDR1 is SNHLY and CDR2 FYNNEI. CDR3 protein: CASSYSEVQVSGNTIYF. Here the CDR3 DNA reads TGTGCCAGCAGTTATAGTGAGGTACAGGTCTCTGGAAACACCATATATTTT.

The chain uses TRBV28 and TRBJ1-5, with 9 bases identical to TRBD1. The CDR3 spans 14 residues. With V trimmed by 7 bases and J by 7 bases, 8 bases remained unmatched. CDR1 is MDHEN and CDR2 is SYDVKM in the germline V gene. This CDR3 is CASTLGQGGQPQHF. The CDR3, as DNA: TGTGCCAGCACCTTGGGACAGGGAGGGCAGCCCCAGCATTTT.

The chain combines TRBV29-1 with TRBJ2-7, with 10 positions matching TRBD2. Germline CDR1 is SQVTM and CDR2 is ANQGSEA. This CDR3 is built from 15 residues. With 7 bases clipped from V and 2 bases from J, the junction kept 11 bases outside the gene matches. The CDR3: CSGAWLAGAPYEQYF. DNA for the CDR3: TGCAGCGGAGCGTGGCTAGCGGGAGCCCCCTACGAGCAGTACTTC.

The V gene is TRBV9, the J gene TRBJ2-3; 10 bases fit TRBD2. With V trimmed by 2 bases and J by 4 bases, 16 bases remained unmatched. This CDR3 has 19 residues. CDR1 and CDR2 (germline): SGDLS, YYNGEE. The CDR3 region has the DNA TGTGCCAGCAGCGTGTCCGCGGCTAGCGGGAGTTCAAGCCCAGATACGCAGTATTTT. Protein sequence: CASSVSAASGSSSPDTQYF.

V and J are TRBV30 and TRBJ2-1, with 7 bases fitting TRBD2. Germline CDR1 is GTSNPN and CDR2 is SVGIG (reference sequence). Losses at the gene ends were 3 bases for V and 1 base for J; bases not matched to a gene: 6. The CDR3 length is 15 residues. The DNA for the CDR3 is TGTGCCTGGAGGGGAGCGGGATGGTCCTACAATGAGCAGTTCTTC. Residues: CAWRGAGWSYNEQFF.

As to this clone: A junction boundary mismatches the germline segment, possibly from a read error. The chain carries TRBV29-1 and TRBJ1-4, with 7 nucleotides matching TRBD1. CDR1 and CDR2 from the germline V gene are SQVTM and ANQGSEA. This CDR3 is 17 amino acids long. The CDR3 nucleotides are TGCAGCGTTGCGTCCGGACAGGACGCAGGAACTAATGAAAAACTGCTTTTT. Translating gives CSVASGQDAGTNEKLLF.

The chain employs TRBV11-2 and TRBJ2-3, with TRBD2 matching over 9 bases. The CDR3 spans 16 residues. The germline gives CDR1 SGHAT, CDR2 FQNNGV. The V segment lost 5 bases and the J segment 0 bases; nucleotides outside the gene matches: 6. The CDR3 sequence: CASSPGTSLSTDTQYF. CDR3 DNA: TGTGCCAGCAGCCCCGGGACTAGCCTGAGCACAGATACGCAGTATTTT.

The chain uses TRBV28 and TRBJ1-3; D may be TRBD1 (5 bases). Trimming stripped 3 bases from V and 4 bases from J, with 10 bases between. CDR1 is MDHEN and CDR2 is SYDVKM in the germline V gene. The CDR3 is 14 amino acids. The CDR3 DNA reads TGTGCCAGCAGTTTCCAGGGTAGAGGAAACACCATATATTTT. Translated: CASSFQGRGNTIYF.

The gene calls are TRBV4-1 and TRBJ2-7; 8 nucleotides line up with TRBD2. This CDR3 is 17 amino acids long. Germline assignment: CDR1 MGHRA and CDR2 YSYEKL. V was clipped by 0 bases and J by 1 base; unmatched bases: 8. In DNA form, the CDR3 reads TGCGCCAGCAGCCAAGAGAGCGGGAGTATGAGATCCTACGAGCAGTACTTC. It translates to CASSQESGSMRSYEQYF.

The chain has TRBV15 and TRBJ2-7, with a tentative D call TRBD1 (7 bases). The CDR3 consists of 14 residues. Germline V gives CDR1 LNHNV, CDR2 YYDKDF (reference sequence). V lost 4 bases to trimming and J lost 1 base, with 11 bases between them. The chain's CDR3 is CATSMAGGSYEQYF. The CDR3, as DNA: TGTGCCACCAGCATGGCAGGGGGGTCCTACGAGCAGTACTTC.

The V and J genes are TRBV27 and TRBJ1-2; D might be TRBD1 (5 bases). Per the germline V gene, CDR1 is MNHEY and CDR2 is SMNVEV (reference sequence). CDR3 length: 16 residues. V was cut by 1 base and J by 4 bases, with 16 bases left in between. CDR3 nucleotide sequence: TGTGCCAGCAGTTTATATCCCCGTGGGGGGACCTATGGCTACACCTTC. Amino acids: CASSLYPRGGTYGYTF.

V gene TRBV7-2 combines with J gene TRBJ1-3; a weak D match, TRBD1 (5 bases). This CDR3 has 14 residues. Germline V gene data show CDR1 as SGHTA and CDR2 as FQGNSA. The germline V and J ends were trimmed by 4 bases and 0 bases, with 7 bases remaining between them. The CDR3 loop is CASSSGISGNTIYF. Here the CDR3 DNA reads TGTGCCAGCAGCTCAGGGATCTCTGGAAACACCATATATTTT. Full variable domain (remainder filled in from reference TRBV7-2 and TRBJ1-3): GAGVSQSPSNKVTEKGKDVELRCDPISGHTALYWYRQSLGQGLEFLIYFQGNSAPDKSGLPSDRFSAERTGGSVSTLTIQRTQQEDSAVYLCASSSGISGNTIYFGEGSWLTVV.

The chain joins TRBV5-6 to TRBJ2-1; 11 nucleotides align to TRBD2. Germline lookup yields CDR1 SGHDT and CDR2 YYEEEE. The ends lost 3 bases at V and 11 bases at J; junction bases unmatched: 4. There are 13 residues in the CDR3. The CDR3 DNA is TGTGCCAGCAGCTCGGTAGCGGGAGGGAAGCAGTTCTTC. Its protein product is CASSSVAGGKQFF.

Written as DNA, the CDR3 is TGTGCCAGCAGTTTATCCAGAAACTCCTACGAGCAGTACTTC. Translating it yields CASSLSRNSYEQYF. The rearrangement links TRBV27 to TRBJ2-7; D uncertain. V lost 0 bases and J lost 0, with 6 bases in between. The CDR3 runs to 14 residues. Germline V lookup: CDR1 MNHEY, CDR2 SMNVEV (reference sequence).

The chain couples TRBV6-5 to TRBJ1-3; 8 nucleotides line up with TRBD1. After removal of 5 bases from V and 3 bases from J, the junction contained 6 bases not matched to a gene. Looked up from germline, CDR1 is MNHEY and CDR2 is SVGAGI. This CDR3 spans 15 amino acids. This chain's CDR3 is CASSTWTGSGNTIYF. Here the CDR3 DNA reads TGTGCCAGCAGTACATGGACAGGGAGTGGAAACACCATATATTTT.

The rearrangement uses TRBV6-5 and TRBJ2-1; D may be TRBD2 (5 bases). CDR1 is MNHEY and CDR2 is SVGAGI in the germline V gene. The germline V and J ends were trimmed by 0 bases and 5 bases, with 11 bases remaining between them. The CDR3 runs 15 residues. DNA for the CDR3: TGTGCCAGCAGTTACTCGGAGGCACCCAACAATGAGCAGTTCTTC. Protein product: CASSYSEAPNNEQFF.

The chain uses TRBV13 and TRBJ2-1; D remains ambiguous. The CDR3 spans 14 residues. Looked up from germline, CDR1 is PRHDT and CDR2 is FYEKMQ (reference sequence). V was pared by 4 bases and J by 2 bases, with 9 bases between. The CDR3 DNA is TGTGCCAGCAGCTCGGGTCGGGCCTACAATGAGCAGTTCTTC. Translating gives CASSSGRAYNEQFF. The full variable domain, in which reference TRBV13 and TRBJ2-1 provide the parts outside the CDR3, is AAGVIQSPRHLIKEKRETATLKCYPIPRHDTVYWYQQGPGQDPQFLISFYEKMQSDKGSIPDRFSAQQFSDYHSELNMSSLELGDSALYFCASSSGRAYNEQFFGPGTRLTVL.

Notes on this clone: One junction end disagrees with the germline gene, perhaps due to a read error. The chain joins TRBV11-2 to TRBJ1-4, with 7 nucleotides matching TRBD1. The germline V gene has CDR1 SGHAT and CDR2 FQNNGV. CDR3 length equals 15 residues. CDR3 region: CASSRKGTANEKLLF. The DNA for the CDR3 is TGTGCCAGCAGCCGAAAGGGGACAGCAAATGAAAAACTGCTTTTT. Variable domain in full (rest from reference TRBV11-2 and TRBJ1-4): EAGVAQSPRYKIIEKRQSVAFWCNPISGHATLYWYQQILGQGPKLLIQFQNNGVVDDSQLPKDRFSAERLKGVDSTLKIQPAKLEDSAVYLCASSRKGTANEKLLFGSGTQLSVL.

This clone came up once. The chain is built from TRBV4-2 and TRBJ2-1; 9 bases agree with TRBD2. From germline, CDR1 is LGHNA and CDR2 YNFKEQ. The J segment lost 8 bases and the V segment lost 1 base, leaving 3 bases of the junction unmatched. The CDR3 length is 14 residues. The CDR3 sequence: CASSQASGIYEQFF. DNA for the CDR3: TGTGCCAGCAGCCAAGCTAGCGGGATATATGAGCAGTTCTTC.

V is TRBV5-6 and J is TRBJ2-2, with 7 bases identical to TRBD1. Per germline, CDR1 SGHDT and CDR2 YYEEEE. The CDR3 contains 17 residues. V was pared by 0 bases and J by 6 bases, with 11 bases of the junction left unmatched. Written as DNA, the CDR3 is TGTGCCAGCAGCTTGGCCAATGACAGGGTAAAATCCGGGGAGCTGTTTTTT. Protein product: CASSLANDRVKSGELFF.

This clone was detected once. The chain uses TRBV11-3 and TRBJ1-1; 7 bases line up with TRBD1. Germline V gene lookup returns CDR1 SGHNT and CDR2 YENEEA. The CDR3 has 14 residues. Trimming took 4 bases from V and 1 from J; bases not matched to a gene: 3. This chain's CDR3 is CASSSGTANTEAFF. DNA of the CDR3: TGTGCCAGCAGCTCGGGGACAGCGAACACTGAAGCTTTCTTT. Full variable domain (remainder filled in from reference TRBV11-3 and TRBJ1-1): EAGVVQSPRYKIIEKKQPVAFWCNPISGHNTLYWYLQNLGQGPELLIRYENEEAVDDSQLPKDRFSAERLKGVDSTLKIQPAELGDSAVYLCASSSGTANTEAFFGQGTRLTVV.

The chain combines TRBV4-1 with TRBJ2-1; TRBD2 matches at 14 bases. Trimming cost V 2 bases and J 2 bases; bases outside gene matches: 5. The CDR3 sequence is 18 residues long. CDR1 is MGHRA, CDR2 YSYEKL, per germline. Written as DNA, the CDR3 is TGCGCCAGCAGCCAACGGGGACTAGCGGGAGTAGCCTACAATGAGCAGTTCTTC. This gives the protein CASSQRGLAGVAYNEQFF.

The chain combines TRBV5-6 with TRBJ2-1, with TRBD2 matching over 7 bases. CDR3 length equals 16 residues. Germline V CDR1 and CDR2: SGHDT, YYEEEE. V was pared by 0 bases and J by 4 bases, with 7 bases of the junction left unmatched. The CDR3, as DNA: TGTGCCAGCAGCTTGGTTCGTCTAGCGGTTTACAATGAGCAGTTCTTC. It translates to CASSLVRLAVYNEQFF.